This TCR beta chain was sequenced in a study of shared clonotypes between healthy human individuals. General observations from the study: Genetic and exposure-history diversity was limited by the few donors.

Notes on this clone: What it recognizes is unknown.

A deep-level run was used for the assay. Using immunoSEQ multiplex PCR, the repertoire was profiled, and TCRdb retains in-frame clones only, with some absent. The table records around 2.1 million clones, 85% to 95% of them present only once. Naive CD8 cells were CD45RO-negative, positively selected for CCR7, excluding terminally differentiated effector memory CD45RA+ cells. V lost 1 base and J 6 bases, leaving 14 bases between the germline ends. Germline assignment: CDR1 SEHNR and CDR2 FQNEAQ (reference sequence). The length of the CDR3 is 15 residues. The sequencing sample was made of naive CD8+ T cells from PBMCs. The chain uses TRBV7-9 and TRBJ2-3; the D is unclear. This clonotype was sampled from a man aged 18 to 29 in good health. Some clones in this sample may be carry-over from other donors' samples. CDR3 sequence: CASSLVLPDGDTQYF. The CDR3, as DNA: TGTGCCAGCAGCTTAGTATTGCCCGACGGGGATACGCAGTATTTT. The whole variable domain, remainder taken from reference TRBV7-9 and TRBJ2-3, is DTGVSQNPRHKITKRGQNVTFRCDPISEHNRLYWYRQTLGQGPEFLTYFQNEAQLEKSRLLSDRFSAERPKGSFSTLEIQRTEQGDSAMYLCASSLVLPDGDTQYFGPGTRLTVL.